This T cell receptor beta chain emerged from a study of preoperative IRX-2 immunotherapy in early breast cancer. The CDR3 totals 13 residues. V was trimmed by 5 bases and J by 7 bases, leaving 11 bases between them. Treatment defined: preoperative locoregional IRX-2 cytokine immunotherapy. Preoperative locoregional IRX-2 cytokine immunotherapy was tested in the phase Ib source study. The table came from immunoSEQ multiplex PCR; TCRdb's copy has only in-frame clones and leaves some out. The table shows about 33,000 clones, with around 92% occurring only once. The clonotype comes from a human donor with breast cancer. The chain carries TRBV7-1 and TRBJ2-2; D gene unclear. TRBV7-1 has ORF status, its function being uncertain. The input for sequencing was tumor tissue, taken after IRX-2 immunotherapy. The CDR3 loop is CASSEEISGELFF. Here the CDR3 DNA reads TGTGCCAGCAGCGAAGAAATTAGCGGGGAGCTGTTTTTT.